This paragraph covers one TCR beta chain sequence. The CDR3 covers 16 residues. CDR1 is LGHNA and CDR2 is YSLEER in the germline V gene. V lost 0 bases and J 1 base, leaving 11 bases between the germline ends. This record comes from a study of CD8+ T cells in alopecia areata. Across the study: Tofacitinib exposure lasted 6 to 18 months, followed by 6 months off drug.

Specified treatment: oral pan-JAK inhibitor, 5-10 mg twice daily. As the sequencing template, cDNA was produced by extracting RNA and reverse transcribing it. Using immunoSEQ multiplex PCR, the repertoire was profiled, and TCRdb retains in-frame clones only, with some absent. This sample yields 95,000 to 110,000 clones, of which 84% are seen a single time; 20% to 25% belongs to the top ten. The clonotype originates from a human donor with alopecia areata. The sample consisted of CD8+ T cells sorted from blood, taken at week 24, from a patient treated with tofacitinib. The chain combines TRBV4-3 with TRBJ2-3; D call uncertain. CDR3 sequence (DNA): TGCGCCAGCAGCCAAGATCAAGGGATCGGCACAGATACGCAGTATTTT. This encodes CASSQDQGIGTDTQYF.